This T cell receptor beta chain was documented in a study of T cell repertoires in cytomegalovirus infection. Broader study findings: Dominating the ex vivo response were HLA-C-restricted CMV-specific TCR beta clonotypes.

With regard to this clonotype: The antigen is unknown.

TCRdb re-called the reads through MiXCR, storing one row per CDR3 protein. Among roughly 180,000 distinct CDR3 sequences listed, roughly 20% were seen once. This CDR3 has 14 residues. Germline lookup yields CDR1 SGDLS and CDR2 YYNGEE. V was shortened by 0 bases and J by 5 bases, with 10 bases between the two germline ends. The sequence derives from a human donor in good health (CMV status not recorded). Some clones in this sample may be carry-over from other donors' samples. The sample consisted of CD8+ T cells from cultured PBMCs, taken from culture after CMV antigen stimulation. The V gene is TRBV9, the J gene TRBJ2-3; D assignment may be TRBD1 or TRBD2 (5 bases each). The CDR3 nucleotides read TGTGCCAGCAGCGTAGAGGGGACCGTAGATACGCAGTATTTT. This translates into CASSVEGTVDTQYF.